This entry lists 26 T cell receptor beta chains sequenced from one sample in a study of cytomegalovirus exposure and HLA in healthy donors. This table comes from immunoSEQ multiplex PCR, and its TCRdb copy is limited to in-frame clones, with some not included. The sample comprises around 300,000 clones, 85% to 90% of which are singletons, and about 0.99% rests with the top ten. The sequencing input was PBMCs. The receptors come from a young woman in good health and CMV-seronegative.

J is TRBJ2-4 and V is TRBV5-6; 7 bases agree with TRBD1. Germline V lookup: CDR1 SGHDT, CDR2 YYEEEE. With 2 bases clipped from V and 7 bases from J, the junction kept 6 bases outside the gene matches. The CDR3 is 14 residues long. Here the CDR3 reads CASSLQGTANIQYF. CDR3 nucleotides: TGTGCCAGCAGCTTACAAGGGACAGCGAACATTCAGTACTTC. The full variable domain, rest sourced from reference TRBV5-6 and TRBJ2-4, is DAGVTQSPTHLIKTRGQQVTLRCSPKSGHDTVSWYQQALGQGPQFIFQYYEEEERQRGNFPDRFSGHQFPNYSSELNVNALLLGDSALYLCASSLQGTANIQYFGAGTRLSVL.

The rearrangement uses TRBV2 and TRBJ2-7, with 7 bases that match TRBD2. The CDR3 extends over 13 amino acids. Germline-derived CDR1 and CDR2 are SNHLY and FYNNEI. V lost 8 bases to trimming and J lost 1 base; unmatched junction nucleotides: 5. CDR3 sequence: CASAPGGSYEQYF. CDR3 DNA sequence: TGTGCCAGCGCTCCCGGGGGGTCCTACGAGCAGTACTTC.

The chain has TRBV4-1 and TRBJ1-2; 7 nucleotides align to TRBD1. Germline assignment: CDR1 MGHRA and CDR2 YSYEKL. V shed 3 bases and J 1 base; nucleotides not matched to a gene: 8. There are 16 residues in the CDR3. The CDR3 coding sequence is TGCGCCAGCAGCCATCCCGGGACAGAATTTAACTATGGCTACACCTTC. Protein product: CASSHPGTEFNYGYTF.

This clone is a singleton in its sample. In DNA, the CDR3 is TGTGCCAGCAGCGATGACAGGTCCAACACTGAAGCTTTCTTT. Translating it yields CASSDDRSNTEAFF. The chain combines TRBV2 with TRBJ1-1; a possible D gene is TRBD1 (6 bases). The CDR3 sequence is 14 residues long. Trimming removed 6 bases at V and 2 bases at J, with 13 bases between. Germline V lookup: CDR1 SNHLY, CDR2 FYNNEI.

This clone has more than one count but fewer than ten. The DNA of the CDR3 is TGTGCCAGCAGCGCGTATAATTCACCCCTCCACTTT. This encodes CASSAYNSPLHF. The chain employs TRBV7-3 and TRBJ1-6; no reliable D call. Germline V gene sequence: CDR1 SGHTA, CDR2 FQGTGA. The length of the CDR3 is 12 residues. V was pared by 5 bases and J by 4 bases, with 3 bases between.

The chain links TRBV11-3 to TRBJ2-7, with a possible D match to TRBD2 (6 bases). The germline V and J ends were trimmed by 1 base and 4 bases, with 17 bases remaining between them. The germline CDR1 and CDR2 sequences are SGHNT and YENEEA. CDR3 size: 16 residues. CDR3 sequence (DNA): TGTGCCAGCAGCTTAGGGCGGGGTCGAGGAAGATACGAGCAGTACTTC. This gives the protein CASSLGRGRGRYEQYF.

The V gene is TRBV6-1, the J gene TRBJ2-3, with TRBD2 matching over 15 bases. CDR3 length: 15 residues. V gave up 8 bases and J gave up 4 bases; unmatched junction bases: 4. Germline CDR1 and CDR2: MNHNS and SASEGT. The CDR3 bases are TGTGCCAGCGGGGGACTAGCGGGAGGTTCAGATACGCAGTATTTT. Its protein product is CASGGLAGGSDTQYF.

The chain links TRBV1 to TRBJ1-5; the D segment call TRBD1 is taken from the table without a DNA check. TRBV1 is a known pseudogene. The CDR3 extends over 16 amino acids. CDR3 in DNA: TGCACCAGCAGCCAATGGATCGGACAGACAAATCAGCCCCAGCATTTT. Encoded protein: CTSSQWIGQTNQPQHF.

The chain carries TRBV6-1 and TRBJ2-7, with 9 bases identical to TRBD1. Per the germline V gene, CDR1 is MNHNS and CDR2 is SASEGT. Trimming took 4 bases from V and 6 from J; bases not matched to a gene: 13. The CDR3 totals 16 residues. The CDR3 loop is CASSGTGTGTFGEQYF. In DNA, the CDR3 is TGTGCCAGCAGTGGTACCGGGACAGGGACCTTTGGCGAGCAGTACTTC.

The chain couples TRBV5-4 to TRBJ1-2; D remains ambiguous. The CDR3 consists of 13 residues. From germline, CDR1 is SGHNT and CDR2 YYREEE (reference sequence). Trimming removed 1 base at V and 7 bases at J, with 11 bases between. The chain's CDR3 is CASSLQREGGYTF. The CDR3 bases are TGTGCCAGCAGCTTGCAGCGGGAGGGTGGCTACACCTTC.

Points on this clone: At one boundary the junction diverges from the germline segment, which might be a read error. This chain uses TRBV2 with TRBJ2-3, with D uncertain. CDR1 and CDR2 from the germline V gene are SNHLY and FYNNEI. The CDR3 is made up of 11 amino acids. CDR3 loop: CATLTSLGGPF. The DNA for the CDR3 is TGTGCCACCCTGACCTCGTTAGGCGGTCCCTTT. The full variable domain, rest sourced from reference TRBV2 and TRBJ2-3, is EPEVTQTPSHQVTQMGQEVILRCVPISNHLYFYWYRQILGQKVEFLVSFYNNEISEKSEIFDDQFSVERPDGSNFTLKIRSTKLEDSAMYFCATLTSLGGPFGPGTRLTVL.

The rearrangement joins TRBV27 to TRBJ1-6; possibly TRBD1 for D (6 bases). Trimming took off 3 bases at V and 10 bases at J, with 10 bases between the two ends. The CDR3 has 13 residues. CDR1 and CDR2 (germline): MNHEY, SMNVEV (reference sequence). CDR3 sequence: CASSLDRGSPLHF. CDR3 nucleotide sequence: TGTGCCAGCAGTTTGGACAGAGGGTCACCCCTCCACTTT.

The rearrangement joins TRBV25-1 to TRBJ2-1, with 12 bases lining up with TRBD2. Germline CDR1 reads MGHDK; CDR2 reads SYGVNS. Trimming cost V 4 bases and J 2 bases; bases outside gene matches: 6. The CDR3 extends over 17 amino acids. This CDR3 is CASSARLAGAAYNEQFF. CDR3 DNA: TGTGCCAGCAGTGCCAGACTAGCGGGAGCTGCCTACAATGAGCAGTTCTTC.

This clone came up a few times. The rearrangement links TRBV2 to TRBJ2-7; TRBD1 aligns across 7 bases. V lost 6 bases, J lost 6 bases, and 8 bases stayed unmatched. This CDR3 is built from 13 residues. Germline V gene data show CDR1 as SNHLY and CDR2 as FYNNEI. CDR3 bases: TGTGCCAGCAGGGAGACAGGGACCGGCGAGCAGTACTTC. Amino acids: CASRETGTGEQYF. The full variable domain, its missing parts supplied by reference TRBV2 and TRBJ2-7, is EPEVTQTPSHQVTQMGQEVILRCVPISNHLYFYWYRQILGQKVEFLVSFYNNEISEKSEIFDDQFSVERPDGSNFTLKIRSTKLEDSAMYFCASRETGTGEQYFGPGTRLTVT.

The gene calls are TRBV4-1 and TRBJ1-4; unclear D gene. The CDR3 runs 16 residues. CDR1 and CDR2 from the germline V gene are MGHRA and YSYEKL. Trimming removed 1 base at V and 5 bases at J, with 14 bases between. CDR3 region: CASSQVLQRLNEKLFF. The CDR3 DNA sequence: TGCGCCAGCAGCCAAGTCCTCCAGAGACTAAATGAAAAACTGTTTTTT.

V is TRBV6-5 and J is TRBJ1-2, with TRBD1 as a possible D gene (6 bases). The CDR3 is 15 amino acids. The V and J ends lost 5 bases and 4 bases respectively, with 17 bases between them. The germline V gene has CDR1 MNHEY and CDR2 SVGAGI. The CDR3 region has the DNA TGTGCCAGCAGTCAACTAGGGCAGGGGACCTATGGCTACACCTTC. The encoded protein is CASSQLGQGTYGYTF.

In DNA form, the CDR3 reads TGTGCCAGCAGGCCACAGGGGGCTCTCTATGGCTACACCTTC. It is translated as CASRPQGALYGYTF. This chain uses TRBV27 with TRBJ1-2, with 9 bases fitting TRBD1. The V segment lost 6 bases and the J segment 4 bases; nucleotides outside the gene matches: 6. The CDR3 runs to 14 residues. Per germline, CDR1 MNHEY and CDR2 SMNVEV (reference sequence).

This chain joins TRBV2 and TRBJ2-3, with 9 bases matching TRBD2. CDR1 SNHLY and CDR2 FYNNEI come from the germline V gene. The CDR3 is made up of 19 amino acids. Trimming at V came to 7 bases and at J to 2 bases, leaving 19 bases not matched to a gene. This CDR3 is CASIGGLGIAGVSTDTQYF. CDR3 bases: TGTGCCAGCATAGGGGGGTTGGGGATAGCGGGAGTTTCCACAGATACGCAGTATTTT.

The gene calls are TRBV5-1 and TRBJ2-3, with 8 positions matching TRBD2. The J segment lost 5 bases and the V segment lost 4 bases, leaving 6 bases of the junction unmatched. The CDR3 contains 14 residues. The germline V gene encodes CDR1 SGHRS and CDR2 YFSETQ. CDR3 bases: TGCGCCAGCAGCCACGGGACTAGTGGAGATACGCAGTATTTT. This translates into CASSHGTSGDTQYF.

This clone was seen only a few times. CDR3: CASSDPNSGANVLTF. In DNA form, the CDR3 reads TGTGCCAGCAGTGACCCAAACTCTGGGGCCAACGTCCTGACTTTC. The rearrangement links TRBV6-4 to TRBJ2-6; no clear D gene. V was trimmed by 2 bases and J by 0 bases, leaving 5 bases between them. Germline V gene sequence: CDR1 MRHNA, CDR2 SNTAGT. The CDR3 is 15 residues long.

The rearrangement joins TRBV28 to TRBJ2-7; 10 bases map to TRBD1. V was pared by 4 bases and J by 4 bases, with 7 bases of the junction left unmatched. From germline, CDR1 is MDHEN and CDR2 SYDVKM. The CDR3 length is 15 residues. The CDR3 coding sequence is TGTGCCAGCAGTTCCCGGACAGGGGGTGTGTACGAGCAGTACTTC. Its translation is CASSSRTGGVYEQYF. The full variable domain, completed using reference TRBV28 and TRBJ2-7, is DVKVTQSSRYLVKRTGEKVFLECVQDMDHENMFWYRQDPGLGLRLIYFSYDVKMKEKGDIPEGYSVSREKKERFSLILESASTNQTSMYLCASSSRTGGVYEQYFGPGTRLTVT.

V is TRBV6-1 and J is TRBJ2-5; maybe TRBD2 (5 bases). The CDR3 extends over 13 amino acids. CDR1 MNHNS and CDR2 SASEGT come from the germline V gene. Trimming took off 4 bases at V and 10 bases at J, with 16 bases between the two ends. The CDR3 sequence: CASSGASPFVQYF. DNA of the CDR3: TGTGCCAGCAGTGGGGCTAGCCCTTTCGTCCAGTACTTC.

The chain uses TRBV7-9 and TRBJ2-1; D is undetermined. The V and J ends lost 5 bases and 7 bases respectively, with 6 bases between them. CDR1 is SEHNR, CDR2 FQNEAQ, per germline (reference sequence). The CDR3 is made up of 11 amino acids. The CDR3 reads CASSRENEQFF. As DNA, the CDR3 is TGTGCCAGCAGCCGAGAGAATGAGCAGTTCTTC.

The V call is TRBV28, the J call TRBJ1-1, with D uncertain. This CDR3 comprises 13 residues. CDR1 is MDHEN, CDR2 SYDVKM, per germline. The V and J ends lost 4 bases and 3 bases respectively, with 9 bases between them. CDR3: CASSSTGYTEAFF. CDR3 nucleotides: TGTGCCAGCAGTTCGACGGGATACACTGAAGCTTTCTTT.

J is TRBJ2-1 and V is TRBV21-1; the table's TRBD1 call for D was not verified on the DNA. TRBV21-1 corresponds to a pseudogene. The CDR3 length is 16 residues. The CDR3 sequence: CASSSTGSGSYNEQFF. CDR3 sequence (DNA): TGTGCCAGCAGCTCAACAGGGTCGGGCTCCTACAATGAGCAGTTCTTC.

This rearrangement joins TRBV6-6 to TRBJ1-2; the match to TRBD1 covers 8 bases. V dropped 6 bases and J dropped 8; count of bases not matched to a gene: 11. Germline loops: CDR1 MNHNY, CDR2 SVGAGI (reference sequence). The CDR3 spans 14 residues. The CDR3 DNA is TGTGCCAGCAGCCCCGGACAGGGAAGCGGGGGCTACACCTTC. Translated, it gives CASSPGQGSGGYTF.